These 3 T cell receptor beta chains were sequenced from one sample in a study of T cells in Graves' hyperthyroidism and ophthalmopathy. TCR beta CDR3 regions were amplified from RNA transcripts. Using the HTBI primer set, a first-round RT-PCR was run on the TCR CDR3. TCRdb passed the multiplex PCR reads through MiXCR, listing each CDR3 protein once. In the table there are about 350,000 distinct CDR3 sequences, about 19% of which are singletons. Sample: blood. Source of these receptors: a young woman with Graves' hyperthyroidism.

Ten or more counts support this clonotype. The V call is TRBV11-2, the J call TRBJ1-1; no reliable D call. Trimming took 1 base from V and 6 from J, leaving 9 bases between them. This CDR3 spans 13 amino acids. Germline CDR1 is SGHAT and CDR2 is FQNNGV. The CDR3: CASSLVSRPEAFF. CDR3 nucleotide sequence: TGTGCCAGCAGCTTAGTGAGTCGCCCTGAAGCTTTCTTT.

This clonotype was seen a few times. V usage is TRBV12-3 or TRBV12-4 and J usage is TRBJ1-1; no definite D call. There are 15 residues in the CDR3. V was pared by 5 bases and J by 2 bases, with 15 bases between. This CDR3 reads CASSPEGGTNTEAFF. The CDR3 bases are TGTGCCAGCAGTCCAGAGGGAGGCACAAACACTGAAGCTTTCTTT.

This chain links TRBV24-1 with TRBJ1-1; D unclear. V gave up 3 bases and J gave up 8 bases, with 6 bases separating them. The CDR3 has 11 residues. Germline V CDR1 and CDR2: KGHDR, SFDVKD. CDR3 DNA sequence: TGTGCCACCAGTGATGGTGAGGAAGCTTTCTTT. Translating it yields CATSDGEEAFF.